This TCR beta chain was retrieved from a study of beta chain features in type 1 diabetes. V lost 1 base, J lost 5 bases, and 8 bases lay in between. The CDR3 covers 13 residues. From germline, CDR1 is GTSNPN and CDR2 SVGIG (reference sequence). Regarding this clone: Its target is not known.

Regarding the study as a whole: There was a moderate but significant shortening of TCRB CDR3s in all four CD4+ subsets of Type 1 diabetes patients.

Sequenced material consisted of expressed TCRB transcripts (all of the isolated RNA was reverse transcribed). Sequencing used immunoSEQ multiplex PCR; TCRdb keeps in-frame clones, though not all of them. The sample lists 200,000 to 300,000 clones, just over 20% occurring once. The receptor's source is a woman between 40 and 55 years old with type 1 diabetes. This chain connects TRBV30 to TRBJ1-4, with D uncertain. The sample consisted of naive CD4+ T cells from blood. CDR3 sequence: CAWSANRNEKLFF. In DNA, the CDR3 is TGTGCCTGGAGTGCGAACCGGAATGAAAAACTGTTTTTT.